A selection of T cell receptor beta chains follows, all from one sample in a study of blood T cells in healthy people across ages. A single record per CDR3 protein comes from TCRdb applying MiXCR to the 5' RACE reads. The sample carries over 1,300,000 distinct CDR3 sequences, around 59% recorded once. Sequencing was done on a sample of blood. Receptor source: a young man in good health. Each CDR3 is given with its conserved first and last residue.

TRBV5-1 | CASSSFLLAPGELFF
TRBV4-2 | CASSQGEAGATDTQYF
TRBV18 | CASSAETGTGLFF
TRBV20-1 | CSARDAGEAPDTQYF
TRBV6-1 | CASSEWGFSYEQYF
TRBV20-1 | CSADRDSFYEQYF
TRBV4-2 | CASSRGAPGTNYEQYF
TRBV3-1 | CASSQGTGRTDTQYF
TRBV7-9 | CASSLVGVNYEQYF
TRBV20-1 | CSAPSQRNTEAFF
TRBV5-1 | CASSALAGETDTQYF
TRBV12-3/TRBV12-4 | CASSFSGGQSSYNEQFF
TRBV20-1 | CSARPPGAETQYF
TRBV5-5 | CASSLFWQGDQPQHF
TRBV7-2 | CASSLGPLAGGTKFF
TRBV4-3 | CASSPTRVSNQPQHF
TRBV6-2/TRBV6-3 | CASSQGQLTDTQYF
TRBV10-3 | CAIRASGSTDTQYF
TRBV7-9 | CASSPSLEAFF
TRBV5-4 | CASSLARQIEGYTF
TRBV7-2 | CASSQYQYNSPLHF
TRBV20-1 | CSARDLGTGTYEQYF
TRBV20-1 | CSARVKDRGRDYGYTF
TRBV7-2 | CASTPRGGGGYTF
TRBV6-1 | CASSASQDSSYEQYF
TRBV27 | CASRNHEVGYTF
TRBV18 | CASSPLGRTEAFF